These T cell receptor beta chains were read from a single sample in a study of regulatory T cells in long-lasting Graves disease. TCRdb reprocessed the multiplex PCR reads via MiXCR and lists one record per CDR3 protein. Of about 470,000 distinct CDR3 sequences detected, roughly 21% appear once; the ten largest clones hold roughly 7%. The source material was peripheral blood mononuclear cells (PBMCs), sampled when the disease was refractory, from a patient treated with antithyroid drugs. These receptors were collected from a female donor with Graves disease. CDR3s include the opening cysteine and the closing phenylalanine or tryptophan. D genes are given only for firm matches. Clone size appears in some rows only: once, few, many, or a class for an expanded clone.

>TRBJ1-4|TRBV7-9|few|TRBD1
TGTGCCAGCAAAGGGACAGGGGGCGAAGGGTGGGAAAAACTGTTTTTT
CASKGTGGEGWEKLFF
>TRBJ1-2|TRBV4-3|few|-
TGCGCCAGCAGCCAAGAGGCAGGCCCAGGGTATGCGGATGGCTACACCTTC
CASSQEAGPGYADGYTF
>TRBJ2-7|TRBV6-1|many|-
TGTGCCAGCAGTGTCCCCAGGGGGGCTGACGAGCAGTACTTC
CASSVPRGADEQYF
>TRBJ2-7|TRBV20-1|-|TRBD1
TGCAGTGCTAGAGACGGACAGGGGAGCGTCGACGAGCAGTACTTC
CSARDGQGSVDEQYF
>TRBJ1-4|TRBV20-1|many|TRBD1
TGCAGTGCTATTTGGGGACAGGCCGCAACTAATGAAAAACTGTTTTTT
CSAIWGQAATNEKLFF
>TRBJ1-1|TRBV19|-|-
TGTGCCAGTAGTATTGAAACAGGCCTTGAAGCTTTCTTT
CASSIETGLEAFF
>TRBJ1-2|TRBV30|-|-
TGTGCCTGGCGGTGGGGGGGGGCTAATGGCTACACCTTC
CAWRWGGANGYTF
>TRBJ2-1|TRBV14|few|-
TGTGCCAGCAGCCCCCGCAAAACATACAATGAGCAGTTCTTC
CASSPRKTYNEQFF
>TRBJ2-6|TRBV7-9|-|-
TGTGCCAGCAGCTTAGTGCGGGGCTCTGGGGCCAACGTCCTGACTTTC
CASSLVRGSGANVLTF
>TRBJ2-3|TRBV15|-|-
TGTGCCACCAGGGACTGGATAAGCGATACGCAGTATTTT
CATRDWISDTQYF
>TRBJ2-2|TRBV7-9|few|-
TGTGCCAGCAGCTCGACTCGGCTGGACAGCGTAGGAGCCGGGGAGCTGTTTTTT
CASSSTRLDSVGAGELFF
>TRBJ1-1|TRBV30|many|-
TGTGCCTGCCCGGGCCGGAACACTGAAGCTTTCTTT
CACPGRNTEAFF
>TRBJ1-1|TRBV3-1|-|-
TGTGCCAGCAGCCAAGCTGCGGGTCCGGCTGGACGGGCTTTCTTT
CASSQAAGPAGRAFF
>TRBJ1-5|TRBV20-1|-|-
TGCAGTGCTAGTGAAGATGGGAGCAATCAGCCCCAGCATTTT
CSASEDGSNQPQHF